This section outlines one TCR beta chain sequence together with its context. The antigen is unknown. This entry comes from a study of shared clonotypes between healthy human individuals. Points from the study as a whole: Tissue TCR repertoires likely differ from these blood-only repertoires. Limitation of the genetic and exposure-history diversity represented came from the few donors.

PBMC DNA, left unsorted, was sequenced on ten immunoSEQ deep assay plates. Here immunoSEQ multiplex PCR was the method, and the copy in TCRdb shows in-frame clones only, minus some. Among approximately 470,000 clones listed, around 80% were seen once. The sample consisted of PBMCs. This receptor was taken from a woman aged 40-49 years in good health. Some clones in this sample may be carry-over from other donors' samples.

For the CDR3, the DNA is TGTGCCAGCAGCTCTGGGGGGTTCGATGAGCAGTTCTTC. This gives the protein CASSSGGFDEQFF. J is TRBJ2-1 and V is TRBV7-3; weak D call: TRBD2 (6 bases). This CDR3 comprises 13 residues. In germline, CDR1 is SGHTA, CDR2 FQGTGA. Between the trimmed V and J ends, which lost 4 bases and 8 bases, there was a span of 12 bases.